These 26 T cell receptor beta chains came from one sample sequenced in a study of T cell repertoires in cytomegalovirus infection. The antigens these receptors bind are not known. Via MiXCR, TCRdb re-called the reads, giving one row per CDR3 protein. Found here are some 480,000 distinct CDR3 sequences, 25% to 35% of them singletons; the top ten hold roughly a sixth. Source: cultured PBMCs, taken from culture after CMV antigen stimulation. Receptors originate from a human donor in good health (CMV status not recorded). Some clones in this sample may be carry-over from other donors' samples.

The CDR3 reads CASTLRLAGGGQETQYF. The CDR3, as DNA: TGTGCCAGCACCTTACGACTAGCGGGAGGAGGGCAAGAGACCCAGTACTTC. This sequence joins TRBV28 and TRBJ2-5, with TRBD2 matching over 13 bases. The CDR3 runs 17 residues. The V gene end was trimmed by 7 bases and the J gene end by 2 bases; junction bases not matched to a gene: 10. Germline V lookup: CDR1 MDHEN, CDR2 SYDVKM.

This clonotype was detected only a few times. V gene TRBV6-6 combines with J gene TRBJ1-6, with D unclear. The CDR3 runs 14 residues. Germline lookup yields CDR1 MNHNY and CDR2 SVGAGI (reference sequence). The V and J ends lost 8 bases and 4 bases respectively, with 12 bases between them. CDR3 protein: CASGVGSYNSPLHF. The DNA for the CDR3 is TGTGCCAGCGGGGTAGGCTCATATAATTCACCCCTCCACTTT.

The rearrangement joins TRBV4-1 to TRBJ2-1; a weak D match, TRBD2 (6 bases). There are 14 residues in the CDR3. Trimming took off 3 bases at V and 7 bases at J, with 13 bases between the two ends. Germline lookup yields CDR1 MGHRA and CDR2 YSYEKL. The chain's CDR3 is CASSHFSGGNEQFF. The CDR3 DNA sequence: TGCGCCAGCAGCCACTTTAGCGGCGGGAATGAGCAGTTCTTC.

This clonotype appeared a single time. V usage is TRBV15 and J usage is TRBJ2-6; D may be TRBD1 (6 bases). Trimming took off 3 bases at V and 0 bases at J, with 15 bases between the two ends. CDR3 size: 18 residues. Germline-derived CDR1 and CDR2 are LNHNV and YYDKDF (reference sequence). This chain's CDR3 is CATSRGDILLSGANVLTF. CDR3 coding DNA: TGTGCCACCAGCAGGGGGGACATCCTCCTCTCTGGGGCCAACGTCCTGACTTTC.

The chain links TRBV10-3 to TRBJ1-6; 10 bases align to TRBD1. This CDR3 comprises 18 residues. J lost 5 bases, V lost 5 bases, and 12 bases had no gene match. Germline values: CDR1 ENHRY, CDR2 SYGVKD. The CDR3 bases are TGTGCCATCAGTAGGGGACAGGGGATCCCTCCCGATAATTCACCCCTCCACTTT. Translated: CAISRGQGIPPDNSPLHF.

There are many counts of this clonotype. The chain links TRBV28 to TRBJ2-5; tentatively, D is TRBD1 or TRBD2 (6 bases each). Per the germline V gene, CDR1 is MDHEN and CDR2 is SYDVKM. CDR3 length equals 13 residues. Trimming took 4 bases from V and 5 from J, leaving 11 bases between them. The CDR3 is CASSSGGKETQYF. CDR3 nucleotide sequence: TGTGCCAGCAGTTCCGGGGGCAAGGAGACCCAGTACTTC. Combining the CDR3 with reference TRBV28 and TRBJ2-5 gives the whole variable domain DVKVTQSSRYLVKRTGEKVFLECVQDMDHENMFWYRQDPGLGLRLIYFSYDVKMKEKGDIPEGYSVSREKKERFSLILESASTNQTSMYLCASSSGGKETQYFGPGTRLLVL.

Only a few counts were recorded for this clonotype. The chain joins TRBV10-1 to TRBJ2-2, with 8 bases matching TRBD2. The CDR3 totals 15 residues. Germline V gene sequence: CDR1 WNHNN, CDR2 SYGVQD (reference sequence). The trim removed 3 bases at V and 4 bases at J, leaving 4 bases unmatched. The DNA for the CDR3 is TGCGCCAGCAGTGAAACGGGAGGGCCCACCGGGGAGCTGTTTTTT. This translates into CASSETGGPTGELFF.

The V and J genes are TRBV11-2 and TRBJ2-5; D may be TRBD2 (6 bases). The V gene's germline CDR1 is SGHAT and CDR2 FQNNGV. The CDR3 is 14 residues long. V was cut by 5 bases and J by 2 bases, with 12 bases left in between. CDR3 in amino acids: CASSPRLEQETQYF. The CDR3 region has the DNA TGTGCCAGCAGCCCACGACTAGAGCAAGAGACCCAGTACTTC.

The chain uses TRBV12-3 or TRBV12-4 and TRBJ2-3; perhaps TRBD2 as D (5 bases). Trimming took off 5 bases at V and 6 bases at J, with 12 bases between the two ends. The CDR3 spans 13 residues. Here the CDR3 DNA reads TGTGCCAGCAGTCCCCAACTAGTTGATACGCAGTATTTT. Residues: CASSPQLVDTQYF.

The V and J genes are TRBV12-3 or TRBV12-4 and TRBJ2-1, with 14 bases aligning to TRBD2. Losses at the gene ends were 3 bases for V and 6 bases for J; bases not matched to a gene: 19. The CDR3 totals 21 residues. In nucleotides, the CDR3 is TGTGCCAGCAGTTTTTTGGGCTTCGGGGGACTAGCGGGAGAGCTACGCAATGAGCAGTTCTTC. Translation: CASSFLGFGGLAGELRNEQFF.

There are many counts of this clonotype. This sequence joins TRBV7-8 and TRBJ1-2; tentatively, D is TRBD1 (6 bases). Germline lookup yields CDR1 SGHVS and CDR2 FQNEAQ. Trimming removed 6 bases from V and 4 bases from J, with 12 bases in between. There are 13 residues in the CDR3. The CDR3 here is CASSRTESYGYTF. The CDR3 coding sequence is TGTGCCAGCAGTCGGACAGAAAGCTATGGCTACACCTTC.

The V and J genes are TRBV5-1 and TRBJ2-1, with a weak D call TRBD1 (5 bases). The CDR3 is 13 amino acids. The V gene lost 3 bases and the J gene lost 6 bases, with 10 bases spanning the gap. Germline CDR1 reads SGHRS; CDR2 reads YFSETQ. CDR3 residues: CASSSRVPNEQFF. The CDR3 nucleotides are TGCGCCAGCAGCTCCAGGGTACCCAATGAGCAGTTCTTC.

This clonotype was seen repeatedly, ten times or more. V is TRBV6-1 and J is TRBJ1-6; unclear D gene. CDR3 length: 16 residues. Trimming left V 3 bases short and J 0 bases short, with 9 bases between. Germline CDR1 reads MNHNS; CDR2 reads SASEGT. The chain's CDR3 is CASSDRDSSYNSPLHF. CDR3 DNA: TGTGCCAGCAGTGATAGGGATAGCTCCTATAATTCACCCCTCCACTTT.

The chain joins TRBV2 to TRBJ2-1; 10 nucleotides match TRBD2. Germline V gene sequence: CDR1 SNHLY, CDR2 FYNNEI. This CDR3 is 16 amino acids long. The junction had 6 bases not matched to a gene; V was cut back by 1 base and J by 6 bases. This CDR3 reads CASSEESGGGFNEQFF. CDR3 nucleotide sequence: TGTGCCAGCAGTGAAGAGAGCGGGGGGGGGTTCAATGAGCAGTTCTTC.

This clonotype was observed a handful of times. V and J are TRBV28 and TRBJ1-2, with a possible D match to TRBD1 (6 bases). There are 16 residues in the CDR3. Germline V CDR1 and CDR2: MDHEN, SYDVKM. The V end was cut by 6 bases, the J end by 8 bases, with 25 bases between. The CDR3 spells CASSLPTGSAGVGYTF. CDR3 sequence (DNA): TGTGCCAGCAGCCTCCCCACAGGGTCCGCGGGAGTCGGCTACACCTTC.

The chain uses TRBV7-9 and TRBJ2-4; 7 nucleotides align to TRBD2. V was clipped by 5 bases and J by 6 bases; unmatched bases: 7. The V gene's germline CDR1 is SEHNR and CDR2 FQNEAQ (reference sequence). The CDR3 has 14 residues. The CDR3 region is CASSVRELRNIQYF. CDR3 bases: TGTGCCAGCAGCGTGCGGGAGCTTCGAAACATTCAGTACTTC.

This clonotype was found many times. The chain joins TRBV7-2 to TRBJ1-2, with D perhaps matching TRBD1 (5 bases). The germline CDR1 and CDR2 sequences are SGHTA and FQGNSA. The CDR3 length is 14 residues. Trimming took 1 base from V and 5 from J, leaving 11 bases between them. CDR3 sequence: CASSLVGQGYGYTF. The CDR3 nucleotides are TGTGCCAGCAGCTTAGTTGGGCAGGGATATGGCTACACCTTC.

This sequence joins TRBV24-1 and TRBJ2-1, with TRBD2 identical over 15 bases. The V gene's germline CDR1 is KGHDR and CDR2 SFDVKD. There are 18 residues in the CDR3. V dropped 3 bases and J dropped 1; count of bases not matched to a gene: 3. CDR3 sequence: CATSDAGTSGGSYNEQFF. As DNA, the CDR3 is TGTGCCACCAGTGATGCCGGGACTAGCGGGGGGTCCTACAATGAGCAGTTCTTC.

With regard to this clonotype: Because the CDR3 is missing its conserved closing phenylalanine or tryptophan, this is likely a read error. This CDR3 reads CAGASGANVLTL. DNA of the CDR3: TGTGCCGGGGCGTCTGGGGCCAACGTCCTGACTCTC. V gene TRBV30 combines with J gene TRBJ2-6; D is perhaps TRBD1 (5 bases). This CDR3 has 12 residues. The V gene lost 8 bases and the J gene lost 1 base, with 6 bases spanning the gap. The V gene's germline CDR1 is GTSNPN and CDR2 SVGIG (reference sequence).

This clonotype was seen many times. The rearrangement uses TRBV12-3 or TRBV12-4 and TRBJ2-3; maybe TRBD2 (5 bases). This CDR3 spans 16 amino acids. Trimming left V 5 bases short and J 0 bases short, with 15 bases between. The DNA of the CDR3 is TGTGCCAGCAGTCGTCTGGTTAGCGCGAGCACAGATACGCAGTATTTT. Residues: CASSRLVSASTDTQYF.

This chain uses TRBV20-1 with TRBJ1-1, with 11 bases aligning to TRBD1. Trimming took 4 bases from V and 8 from J; bases not matched to a gene: 9. In germline, CDR1 is DFQATT, CDR2 SNEGSKA (reference sequence). The CDR3 covers 14 residues. The CDR3 DNA is TGCAGTGCTATAATCCGGGACAGGGGGGCCGAAGCTTTCTTT. Amino acids: CSAIIRDRGAEAFF.

This clonotype turned up a few times. V gene TRBV19 combines with J gene TRBJ1-2; D ambiguous. V was clipped by 1 base and J by 3 bases, with 12 bases between them. Germline V gene lookup returns CDR1 LNHDA and CDR2 SQIVND (reference sequence). CDR3 length: 15 amino acids. CDR3 nucleotides: TGTGCCAGTAGTATAGTCGTTCGGGGAGACTATGGCTACACCTTC. Its translation is CASSIVVRGDYGYTF.

Many counts were recorded for this clonotype. This sequence joins TRBV7-2 and TRBJ2-1; TRBD2 matches at 10 bases. The CDR3 covers 15 residues. V shed 6 bases and J 4 bases; nucleotides not matched to a gene: 6. Germline V lookup: CDR1 SGHTA, CDR2 FQGNSA. The CDR3 here is CASRSSGSRYNEQFF. In DNA, the CDR3 is TGTGCCAGCAGATCTAGCGGGAGTAGGTACAATGAGCAGTTCTTC.

This clonotype appeared a few times. The chain combines TRBV11-3 with TRBJ1-1, with D perhaps TRBD1 (6 bases). This CDR3 spans 13 amino acids. CDR1 is SGHNT and CDR2 is YENEEA in the germline V gene. V was shortened by 4 bases and J by 11 bases, with 17 bases between the two germline ends. CDR3 bases: TGTGCCAGCAGCTCCTCTGGGGGCAGCGGGGCTTTCTTT. Translation: CASSSSGGSGAFF.

This clonotype came up a few times. The rearrangement joins TRBV29-1 to TRBJ1-1; no firm D call. The CDR3 is 12 residues long. V dropped 7 bases and J dropped 1 base, with 10 bases sitting between them. Germline values: CDR1 SQVTM, CDR2 ANQGSEA. The CDR3 region is CSAYGRNTEAFF. CDR3 nucleotides: TGCAGCGCCTATGGCCGGAACACTGAAGCTTTCTTT.

The gene calls are TRBV10-3 and TRBJ2-7, with 14 bases identical to TRBD2. V was clipped by 10 bases and J by 3 bases; unmatched bases: 8. CDR3 size: 15 residues. Germline lookup yields CDR1 ENHRY and CDR2 SYGVKD. CDR3 loop: CATGTSGSIHYEQYF. In DNA form, the CDR3 reads TGTGCCACCGGGACTAGCGGGAGCATACACTACGAGCAGTACTTC.